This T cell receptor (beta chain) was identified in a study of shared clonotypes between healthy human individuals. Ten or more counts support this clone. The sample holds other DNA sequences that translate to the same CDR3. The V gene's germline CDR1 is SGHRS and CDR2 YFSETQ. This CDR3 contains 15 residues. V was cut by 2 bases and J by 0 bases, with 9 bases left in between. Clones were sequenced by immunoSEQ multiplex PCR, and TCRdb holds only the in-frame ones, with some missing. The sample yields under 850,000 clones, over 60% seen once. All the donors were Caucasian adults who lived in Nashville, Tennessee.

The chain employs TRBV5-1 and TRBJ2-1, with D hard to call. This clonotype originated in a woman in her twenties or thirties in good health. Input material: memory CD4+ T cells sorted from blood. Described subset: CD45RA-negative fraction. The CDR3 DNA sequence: TGCGCCAGCAGCTTAGATACCAGCTCCTACAATGAGCAGTTCTTC. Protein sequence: CASSLDTSSYNEQFF.